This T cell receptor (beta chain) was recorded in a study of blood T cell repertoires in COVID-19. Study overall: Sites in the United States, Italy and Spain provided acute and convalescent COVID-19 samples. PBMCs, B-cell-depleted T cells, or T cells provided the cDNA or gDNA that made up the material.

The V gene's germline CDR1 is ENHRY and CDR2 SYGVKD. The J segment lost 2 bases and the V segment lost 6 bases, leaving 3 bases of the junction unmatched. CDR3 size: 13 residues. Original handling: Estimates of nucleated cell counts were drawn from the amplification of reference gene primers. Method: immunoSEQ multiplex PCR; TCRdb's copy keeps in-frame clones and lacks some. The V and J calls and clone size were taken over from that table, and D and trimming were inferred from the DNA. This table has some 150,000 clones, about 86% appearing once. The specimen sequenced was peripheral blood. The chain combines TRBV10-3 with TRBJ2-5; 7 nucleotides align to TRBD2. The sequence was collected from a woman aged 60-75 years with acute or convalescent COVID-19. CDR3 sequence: CAISLGGQETQYF. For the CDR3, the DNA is TGTGCCATCAGCCTGGGAGGGCAAGAGACCCAGTACTTC.